Here is one T cell receptor beta chain with its context. Its antigen specificity is not known. Base qualities are not recorded, but no much larger clone differs from it by a single base. The V and J ends are trimmed by 7 bases and 0 bases, leaving 13 bases between them. CDR1 and CDR2, looked up from the germline V gene, are SNHLY and FYNNEI. Spanning cysteine to phenylalanine, the CDR3 consists of 14 amino acids. Only the CDR3 portion is preserved as DNA: 42 bases, with reading frame beginning at the first base. The source of the sample is a study of PD-1 blockade in mismatch repair-deficient tumors (dated by TCRdb to 2016 to 2017). Regarding the complete study: Between late 2013 and September 2016, the trial enrolled over 80 consecutive patients with about twelve mismatch repair-deficient cancer types, every one of whom had been previously treated and was progressing. Tumor-associated T cell clones were tracked in the peripheral blood of patients responding to PD-1 blockade by deep sequencing of TCR CDR3 regions. Broader findings and caveats from the paper: After pembrolizumab, tumor-resident clones, which were often undetectable in blood before treatment, expanded rapidly and then contracted, generally ahead of radiologic responses. Three of seven peptides elicited clonal expansion, yielding more than 110 unique blood TCRs, roughly 7 also found in tumor; all positive peptides derived from frameshift mutations.

In the paper's terms, the time point label means: 10-day in vitro stimulation with candidate neoantigen peptide 2. Mismatch repair deficiency was established in every enrolled patient by polymerase chain reaction or immunohistochemistry. TCR sequencing was performed for a few patients who responded to pembrolizumab therapy. Each of roughly 7 ELISpot-reactive candidate neoantigen peptides was used in an approximately eleven-day in vitro stimulation prior to TCR sequencing. As the baseline for calculating clone fold-changes, a control culture with no peptide was run in an identical way. The phase II trial prospectively evaluated PD-1 blockade with pembrolizumab in advanced mismatch repair-deficient cancers, independent of tissue of origin. The library was made by the immunoSEQ multiplex PCR assay. The study's own analysis went as follows. A clone was classified as neoantigen-specific if the clone expanded significantly in response to the relevant peptide and did not expand significantly in response to any other peptide tested. The table comes from immuneACCESS by way of TCRdb, which keeps in-frame sequences with V and J called. Part of the clones is missing from these tables; in studies checked, under half for an unresolved V gene and the rest for unknown reasons. Clone size and V and J calls were adopted from that table, with D and trimming inferred from the DNA. For this sample the table gives just under 10,000 clones, of which 86% were detected only once. The ten largest clonotypes hold under 25% of the sample.

The receptor was isolated from an adult with mismatch repair-deficient cancer. The chain is encoded by TRBV2 joined to TRBJ2-7, with the D gene too uncertain to name. The specimen was cells cultured in vitro, collected from a patient treated with pembrolizumab. CDR3 region: CASIPGASSYEQYF. The nucleotide sequence reads TGTGCCAGCATCCCAGGAGCGAGCTCCTACGAGCAGTACTTC.